Listed here are 14 T cell receptor beta chains from one sample, sequenced in a study of CD8 T cells in ankylosing spondylitis. A single record per CDR3 protein comes from TCRdb applying MiXCR to the 5' RACE reads. Of around 300,000 distinct CDR3 sequences in the sample, less than 25% are singletons; the top ten hold roughly 3.4%. Material: blood, either unsorted or a sorted T cell fraction (not recorded which). The receptors come from a female donor with ankylosing spondylitis or in good health (not recorded which).

The chain employs TRBV11-3 and TRBJ2-2; D unresolved. The V end lost 8 bases, the J end lost 6 bases, and 7 bases lay between the germline ends. Germline V lookup: CDR1 SGHNT, CDR2 YENEEA. The CDR3 is 11 residues long. The CDR3 protein is CASGGAGELFF. The DNA of the CDR3 is TGTGCCAGCGGCGGAGCCGGGGAGCTGTTTTTT. The entire variable domain, with the rest obtained from reference TRBV11-3 and TRBJ2-2, is as follows: EAGVVQSPRYKIIEKKQPVAFWCNPISGHNTLYWYLQNLGQGPELLIRYENEEAVDDSQLPKDRFSAERLKGVDSTLKIQPAELGDSAVYLCASGGAGELFFGEGSRLTVL.

This chain links TRBV5-1 with TRBJ1-1; no reliable D call. CDR1 and CDR2 (germline): SGHRS, YFSETQ. The CDR3 contains 16 residues. Trimming left V 2 bases short and J 6 bases short, with 20 bases between. This chain's CDR3 is CASSFVGGSLIAEAFF. CDR3 DNA sequence: TGCGCCAGCAGCTTCGTTGGAGGCAGCCTGATCGCTGAAGCTTTCTTT. The variable domain in full, with the rest retrieved from reference TRBV5-1 and TRBJ1-1, is KAGVTQTPRYLIKTRGQQVTLSCSPISGHRSVSWYQQTPGQGLQFLFEYFSETQRNKGNFPGRFSGRQFSNSRSEMNVSTLELGDSALYLCASSFVGGSLIAEAFFGQGTRLTVV.

This clonotype has a handful of counts. The chain is built from TRBV4-3 and TRBJ1-1; D remains ambiguous. CDR3 size: 13 residues. Germline V lookup: CDR1 LGHNA, CDR2 YSLEER. V gave up 3 bases and J gave up 7 bases, with 12 bases separating them. CDR3 amino acids: CASSQDMGYEAFF. The CDR3 DNA follows: TGCGCCAGCAGCCAGGATATGGGATATGAAGCTTTCTTT.

This clonotype has ten or more counts. The rearrangement joins TRBV29-1 to TRBJ2-7; D remains unclear. The length of the CDR3 is 13 residues. V lost 4 bases and J 3 bases, leaving 13 bases between the germline ends. CDR1 and CDR2 (germline): SQVTM, ANQGSEA. CDR3 sequence: CSVVVLEGYEQYF. In DNA, the CDR3 is TGCAGCGTTGTGGTCCTTGAAGGCTACGAGCAGTACTTC.

The V gene is TRBV19, the J gene TRBJ2-7; D is undetermined. Germline CDR1 LNHDA, CDR2 SQIVND (reference sequence). V was shortened by 2 bases and J by 6 bases, with 14 bases between the two germline ends. This CDR3 has 14 amino acids. Here the CDR3 reads CASSISRIFGEQYF. The CDR3 DNA is TGTGCCAGTAGTATATCCAGAATCTTCGGCGAGCAGTACTTC.

This clonotype has a handful of counts. The V and J genes are TRBV7-9 and TRBJ1-2; TRBD1 matches 7 bases. The CDR3 sequence is 14 residues long. Looked up from germline, CDR1 is SEHNR and CDR2 is FQNEAQ (reference sequence). J lost 8 bases, V lost 11 bases, and 17 bases had no gene match. CDR3 bases: TGTGCCTGCGGTGAAAGGGGGCGCGAGGGCGGCTACACCTTC. Amino acids: CACGERGREGGYTF.

The chain couples TRBV25-1 to TRBJ1-2; no clear D gene. V lost 2 bases and J lost 6, with 10 bases in between. This CDR3 comprises 13 residues. The V gene's germline CDR1 is MGHDK and CDR2 SYGVNS. CDR3 in amino acids: CASSERWGNGYTF. DNA for the CDR3: TGTGCCAGCAGTGAACGGTGGGGAAATGGCTACACCTTC.

This clonotype has more than one count but fewer than ten. The chain has TRBV20-1 and TRBJ2-6; possibly TRBD1 or TRBD2 for D (5 bases each). Trimming shortened V by 3 bases and J by 0 bases, and 9 bases separated the two germline ends. The CDR3 is 15 residues long. Germline V CDR1 and CDR2: DFQATT, SNEGSKA (reference sequence). The CDR3 nucleotides are TGCAGTGCTAGGGGACCGACCTCTGGGGCCAACGTCCTGACTTTC. Amino acid sequence: CSARGPTSGANVLTF.

This clonotype was seen a few times. Relative to the germline gene, one junction end is altered; a read error may explain this. The V call is TRBV7-7, the J call TRBJ2-1; D perhaps matches TRBD1 (6 bases). Per germline, CDR1 SSHAT and CDR2 FNYEAQ (reference sequence). This CDR3 comprises 15 residues. CDR3 sequence: CASSLGRGPYNEQFF. DNA of the CDR3: TGTGCTAGCAGCTTAGGCAGGGGACCCTACAATGAGCAGTTCTTC.

A few counts support this clonotype. The rearrangement links TRBV7-9 to TRBJ1-1, with D tentatively TRBD1 (5 bases). Trimming stripped 0 bases from V and 6 bases from J, with 11 bases between. The V gene's germline CDR1 is SEHNR and CDR2 FQNEAQ (reference sequence). There are 14 residues in the CDR3. For the CDR3, the DNA is TGTGCCAGCAGCTTAGCCCGGGGCGGCCCTGAAGCTTTCTTT. Amino acid sequence: CASSLARGGPEAFF.

This clonotype is categorized as medium-sized (0.01 to 0.1%). V gene TRBV20-1 combines with J gene TRBJ1-2; 9 nucleotides match TRBD1. The V gene end was trimmed by 6 bases and the J gene end by 5 bases; junction bases not matched to a gene: 4. The CDR3 spans 12 residues. CDR1 DFQATT and CDR2 SNEGSKA come from the germline V gene (reference sequence). CDR3 bases: TGCAGTGCAATTGACAGGGGGTATGGCTACACCTTC. Translated, it gives CSAIDRGYGYTF.

The chain carries TRBV7-2 and TRBJ2-7; D gene uncertain. V dropped 5 bases and J dropped 3 bases, with 8 bases sitting between them. This CDR3 comprises 12 residues. Germline V gene sequence: CDR1 SGHTA, CDR2 FQGNSA. CDR3 region: CASSPSDYEQYF. CDR3 DNA: TGTGCCAGCAGCCCGAGCGACTACGAGCAGTACTTC.

This clonotype appeared many times. The CDR3 here is CASSLEFAGYGYTF. The CDR3 region has the DNA TGTGCCAGCAGCTTAGAATTCGCCGGCTATGGCTACACCTTC. The chain couples TRBV7-2 to TRBJ1-2; D is undetermined. V lost 1 base and J lost 4, with 10 bases in between. Per the germline V gene, CDR1 is SGHTA and CDR2 is FQGNSA. CDR3 length: 14 amino acids.

This clonotype was counted only a few times. This rearrangement joins TRBV12-3 or TRBV12-4 to TRBJ2-7, with a weak D call TRBD2 (6 bases). The CDR3 runs to 14 residues. V was trimmed by 7 bases and J by 0 bases, leaving 13 bases between them. Here the CDR3 reads CASNLGGGSYEQYF. For the CDR3, the DNA is TGTGCCAGCAACTTGGGGGGAGGCTCCTACGAGCAGTACTTC.